These T cell receptor beta chains were read from a single sample in a study of monozygotic twins with inflammatory bowel disease. After re-calling the 5' RACE reads, TCRdb lists one entry per CDR3 protein, DNA absent. Here the sample table reports roughly 200,000 distinct CDR3 sequences. Sequences were obtained from blood. The source of these receptors is a human donor with ulcerative colitis or Crohn's disease, or a healthy co-twin of an affected twin (not recorded which). CDR3s include the opening cysteine and the closing phenylalanine or tryptophan. Rows give clone size only sometimes, using once, few, many, or a class for an expanded clone.

-,TRBJ2-3,TRBV18,CASSPRVAGDTQYF
-,TRBJ1-6,TRBV11-2,CASRLGGASYNSPLHF
-,TRBJ1-6,TRBV3-1,CASSLGRGYNSPLHF
-,TRBJ2-6,TRBV4-1,CASSQDRDSPSGANVLTF
-,TRBJ2-2,TRBV6-1,CATYEIGGLPVGELFF
-,TRBJ1-3,TRBV10-3,CAISEGPLSGNTIYF
-,TRBJ1-1,TRBV7-9,CASSRQQGNTEAFF
-,TRBJ1-4,TRBV7-9,CASSSYSTTNEKLFF
-,TRBJ2-5,TRBV24-1,CATSARPKAGETQYF
-,TRBJ2-5,TRBV15,CATSRSAHQETQYF
-,TRBJ2-7,TRBV27,CASSPYDTYEQYF
-,TRBJ2-7,TRBV20-1,CSAETRFSYEQYF
-,TRBJ1-5,TRBV24-1,CATSVGSGQPQHF
-,TRBJ2-1,TRBV9,CASSVGGRAYEQFF
-,TRBJ2-3,TRBV7-8,CASSSRLAASTDTQYF
-,TRBJ2-3,TRBV19,CASSGPTGRTDTQYF
-,TRBJ2-3,TRBV14,CASSQDPAVVTDTQYF
-,TRBJ1-2,TRBV14,CASSQGQGNGYTF
-,TRBJ1-3,TRBV2,CASTPRGTVSRSGNTIYF
-,TRBJ1-2,TRBV5-1,CASSLQGGDYGYTF
-,TRBJ2-1,TRBV6-5,CASSYFGTRGDEQFF
-,TRBJ1-2,TRBV6-5,CASSYQGEAGYTF
-,TRBJ2-1,TRBV20-1,CSASFFGGTYNEQFF
medium-sized,TRBJ1-6,TRBV12-3/TRBV12-4,CASSTGSYSNSPLHF
-,TRBJ2-7,TRBV10-2,CASSEIRRQDYEQYF
-,TRBJ2-7,TRBV27,CASSPRQGSEQYF
-,TRBJ2-1,TRBV15,CATSGPRMSSYNEQFF
-,TRBJ1-1,TRBV12-3/TRBV12-4,CASSQRTGNTEAFF
-,TRBJ2-7,TRBV7-2,CASSSRPGQGTYEQYF
-,TRBJ2-6,TRBV12-3/TRBV12-4,CASSATTSSGANVLTF
-,TRBJ1-2,TRBV20-1,CSVRYGGVRVNGYTF
-,TRBJ2-3,TRBV5-1,CASSSAPTGRLTDTQYF
-,TRBJ2-7,TRBV6-2/TRBV6-3,CASGNTVSYEQYF
-,TRBJ2-2,TRBV24-1,CATSDWKESGELFF
-,TRBJ2-1,TRBV7-2,CASSPETGSNEQFF
-,TRBJ2-7,TRBV20-1,CSARISSYEQYF
-,TRBJ2-1,TRBV29-1,CSVWGDGYNEQFF
-,TRBJ2-2,TRBV6-1,CASSQRGAGTGELFF